Sequencing of this T cell receptor (beta chain) was carried out in a study of regulatory T cells in long-lasting Graves disease. Construction of the TCR beta libraries employed iRepertoire HTBI primers in conjunction with Arm-PCR of CDR3 regions. Each CDR3 protein is one row after TCRdb ran MiXCR on the multiplex PCR reads. The sample lists roughly 250,000 distinct CDR3 sequences, approximately 18% occurring once. V trimming: 5 bases; J trimming: 4 bases; junction bases outside the gene matches: 13. CDR1 LNHDA and CDR2 SQIVND come from the germline V gene (reference sequence). This CDR3 comprises 17 residues. The sample holds one count of this clonotype. Time point reported: newly diagnosed GD, antithyroid drugs for less than 3 months. Extracted RNA from PBMCs served as the source of the TCR library. These records were also assigned to another study, of T cells in Graves' hyperthyroidism and ophthalmopathy.

The sample here was peripheral blood mononuclear cells (PBMCs), taken at new diagnosis, from a patient treated with antithyroid drugs. The clonotype was recovered from a woman between 25 and 40 years old with Graves disease. The chain joins TRBV19 to TRBJ1-5; 8 bases agree with TRBD1. The CDR3 DNA reads as TGTGCCAGTAGTCGGTCGTCCGGGGACAGGAGGAATCAGCCCCAGCATTTT. The encoded protein is CASSRSSGDRRNQPQHF.